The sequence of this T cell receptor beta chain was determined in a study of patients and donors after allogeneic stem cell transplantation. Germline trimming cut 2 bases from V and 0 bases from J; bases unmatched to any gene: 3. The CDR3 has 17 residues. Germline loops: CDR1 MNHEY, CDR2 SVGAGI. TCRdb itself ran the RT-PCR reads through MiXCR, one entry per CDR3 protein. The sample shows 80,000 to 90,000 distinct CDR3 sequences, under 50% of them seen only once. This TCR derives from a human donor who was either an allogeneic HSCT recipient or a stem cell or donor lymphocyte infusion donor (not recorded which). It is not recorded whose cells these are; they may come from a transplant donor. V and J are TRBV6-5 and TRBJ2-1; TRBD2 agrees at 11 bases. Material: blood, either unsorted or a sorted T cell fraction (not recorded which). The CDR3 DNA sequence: TGTGCCAGCAGTTACGCGGGACTAGCGGCCTCCTACAATGAGCAGTTCTTC. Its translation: CASSYAGLAASYNEQFF.